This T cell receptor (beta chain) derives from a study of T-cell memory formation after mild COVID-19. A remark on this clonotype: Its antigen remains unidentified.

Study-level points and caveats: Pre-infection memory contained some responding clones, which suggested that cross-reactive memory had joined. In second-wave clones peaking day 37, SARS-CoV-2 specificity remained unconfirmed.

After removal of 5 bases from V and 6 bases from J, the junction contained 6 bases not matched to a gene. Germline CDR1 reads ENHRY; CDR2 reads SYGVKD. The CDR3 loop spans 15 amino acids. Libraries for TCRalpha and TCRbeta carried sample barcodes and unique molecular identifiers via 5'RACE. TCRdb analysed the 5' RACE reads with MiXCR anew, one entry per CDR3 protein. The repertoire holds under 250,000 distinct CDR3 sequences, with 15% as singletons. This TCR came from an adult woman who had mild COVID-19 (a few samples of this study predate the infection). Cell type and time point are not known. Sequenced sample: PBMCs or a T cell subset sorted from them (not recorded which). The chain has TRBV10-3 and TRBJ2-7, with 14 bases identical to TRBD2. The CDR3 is CAISTGTSGSREQYF. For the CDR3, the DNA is TGTGCCATCAGTACTGGGACTAGCGGGAGTCGCGAGCAGTACTTC.